These 7 T cell receptor beta chains were all obtained from the same sample, sequenced in a study of cytomegalovirus exposure and HLA in healthy donors. 13 Jbeta primers and 60 Vbeta primers were used for the PCR. Sequencing used immunoSEQ multiplex PCR; TCRdb keeps in-frame clones, though not all of them. In total, the table holds about 100,000 clones. Sample: PBMCs. Receptor source: a girl aged 10 to 17 in good health and CMV-seropositive.

The genes are TRBV5-6 and TRBJ1-3, with D perhaps TRBD1 (5 bases). The length of the CDR3 is 14 residues. With 2 bases removed from V and 2 bases from J, the gap between germline ends came to 8 bases. Germline V gives CDR1 SGHDT, CDR2 YYEEEE. The CDR3 here is CASSLWGPGNTIYF. CDR3 in DNA: TGTGCCAGCAGCTTATGGGGCCCTGGAAACACCATATATTTT.

The V call is TRBV7-9, the J call TRBJ1-2; TRBD1 matches at 9 bases. V trimming: 1 base; J trimming: 8 bases; junction bases outside the gene matches: 2. Germline CDR1 reads SEHNR; CDR2 reads FQNEAQ (reference sequence). The CDR3 consists of 13 residues. Here the CDR3 DNA reads TGTGCCAGCAGCTTAGGACAGGGGGAGGGCTACACCTTC. It translates to CASSLGQGEGYTF.

The rearrangement joins TRBV23-1 to TRBJ2-1; TRBD2 agrees at 8 bases. TRBV23-1 counts as an open reading frame of uncertain function. The CDR3 contains 17 residues. V shed 0 bases, J shed 9 bases, and the junction held 13 bases outside the gene matches. CDR3 sequence (DNA): TGCGCCAGCAGTCAATCGTCACCCGTGCGGGGGGCATTTGAGCAGTTCTTC. This translates into CASSQSSPVRGAFEQFF.

With respect to this clone: One end of the junction fails to match germline, which may point to a read error. The CDR3 region is CASSLEQGDTIYF. CDR3 DNA: TGTGCTAGCAGCTTAGAACAGGGTGACACCATATATTTT. This chain links TRBV7-7 with TRBJ1-3; D perhaps matches TRBD1 (6 bases). This CDR3 contains 13 residues. The germline V gene has CDR1 SSHAT and CDR2 FNYEAQ (reference sequence).

For this clone: Other DNA sequences in the same sample also yield this CDR3. The chain links TRBV5-1 to TRBJ2-7, with TRBD2 as a possible D gene (7 bases). Per germline, CDR1 SGHRS and CDR2 YFSETQ. V lost 0 bases and J lost 4, with 11 bases in between. The CDR3 spans 14 residues. The CDR3 is CASSLGGGGYEQYF. The CDR3 DNA reads TGCGCCAGCAGCTTGGGGGGGGGCGGGTACGAGCAGTACTTC.

V usage is TRBV2 and J usage is TRBJ1-1; perhaps TRBD1 as D (6 bases). Germline V gene data show CDR1 as SNHLY and CDR2 as FYNNEI. The V gene lost 2 bases and the J gene lost 2 bases, with 9 bases spanning the gap. This CDR3 contains 14 residues. The CDR3 loop is CASSEYRANTEAFF. CDR3 sequence (DNA): TGTGCCAGCAGTGAATACAGGGCAAACACTGAAGCTTTCTTT.

V usage is TRBV18 and J usage is TRBJ1-3, with 7 bases matching TRBD1. CDR3 size: 16 residues. The germline V gene encodes CDR1 KGHSH and CDR2 LQKENI. V was clipped by 3 bases and J by 0 bases; unmatched bases: 5. The CDR3, as DNA: TGTGCCAGCTCACCTAGGGGACAGAACTCTGGAAACACCATATATTTT. It codes for CASSPRGQNSGNTIYF.